These T cell receptor beta chains were read from a single sample in a study of T cells in localized non-small cell lung cancer. Sequencing was performed with immunoSEQ multiplex PCR; in TCRdb, only in-frame clones are kept and a portion is missing. The sample has 26,000 or so clones; 87% are singletons. The sample was peripheral blood, taken before any cancer treatment. Source of these receptors: a male donor older than 55 with stage I lung adenocarcinoma. Both conserved end residues are part of each CDR3. The order of the fields is V gene, J gene, clone size, CDR3 protein. The size field is filled for only some rows; it gives once, few, many or a size class.

>TRBV4-2|TRBJ1-4|once
CASSQDYVLGGAREKLFF
>TRBV9|TRBJ2-5|-
CASSQTDREQETQYF
>TRBV19|TRBJ1-1|-
CASIPATRASEAFF
>TRBV4-1|TRBJ1-4|-
CASSQEGSGNNEKLFF
>TRBV7-9|TRBJ1-2|-
CASSFGQRYGYTF
>TRBV6-5|TRBJ1-4|-
CASSSSGGVEKLFF
>TRBV5-8|TRBJ1-5|-
CASRGQGVQPQHF
>TRBV10-2|TRBJ2-7|-
CASSVVSSYEQYF
>TRBV28|TRBJ1-1|-
CASRGRTAGPLRAFF
>TRBV4-3|TRBJ1-3|-
CASSQDLGGGGNTIYF
>TRBV6-6|TRBJ1-1|-
CASSNTLNTEAFF
>TRBV5-6|TRBJ1-6|-
CASSLWGPTYNSPLHF
>TRBV28|TRBJ1-2|-
CASSLSTGGAYGYTF
>TRBV5-1|TRBJ1-4|-
CASGSGQGAEKLFF
>TRBV11-2|TRBJ2-2|-
CASSLQGRGNTGELFF
>TRBV30|TRBJ2-5|-
CAWSPGGVETQYF
>TRBV29-1|TRBJ1-2|-
CSVVTNYGYTF
>TRBV5-1|TRBJ1-5|once
CASSPGQGAGVGSNQPQHF
>TRBV19|TRBJ1-5|-
CASSRGGPRGVWGQPQHF
>TRBV5-5|TRBJ2-6|-
CASSLFGRAGANVLTF
>TRBV6-4|TRBJ1-5|-
CASSRQFNQPQHF
>TRBV7-3|TRBJ2-2|-
CASSSRQGATGELFF
>TRBV2|TRBJ1-2|-
CASKVGGYGYTF
>TRBV5-4|TRBJ2-2|-
CASSLDQGTGELFF
>TRBV5-1|TRBJ1-5|-
CASSLAGYSNQPQHF
>TRBV11-2|TRBJ1-2|once
CASSPRTGGGYTF
>TRBV6-5|TRBJ2-3|-
CASKSDSTDTQYF
>TRBV9|TRBJ1-4|-
CASSAGEVANEKLFF
>TRBV6-5|TRBJ2-7|-
CASRQTGVREQYF
>TRBV5-6|TRBJ2-2|-
CASSLKYAGRGTGELFF
>TRBV7-6|TRBJ1-3|-
CASSSTRVPGQGRNTIYF
>TRBV5-8|TRBJ2-1|once
CASSLGWAYNEQFF
>TRBV7-2|TRBJ2-3|-
CASSFVDTQYF
>TRBV4-3|TRBJ2-7|few
CASSQGLDRVYEQYF
>TRBV10-2|TRBJ1-4|-
CASRGPDRGNEKLFF
>TRBV10-3|TRBJ1-6|-
CAINDGFGSPLHF
>TRBV5-5|TRBJ1-2|-
CASSLGTEYPGYTF
>TRBV6-5|TRBJ1-1|-
CASGRTFSNTEAFF
>TRBV2|TRBJ2-7|-
CASSVMGKRATRSYEQYF
>TRBV19|TRBJ2-1|-
CASSIGGGDEQFF
>TRBV7-2|TRBJ1-3|-
CASSRQTGSGNTIYF
>TRBV27|TRBJ2-2|-
CASSPRTGGLGELFF
>TRBV28|TRBJ2-3|-
CASSFLGTQYF
>TRBV28|TRBJ2-5|-
CASGTSGGQETQYF
>TRBV7-8|TRBJ2-3|once
CASSLESPSGAFTDTQYF
>TRBV7-8|TRBJ1-1|-
CASSLRTRGQGNTEAFF
>TRBV29-1|TRBJ2-7|-
CSVGGEGSEQYF
>TRBV7-2|TRBJ1-1|-
CASSSTGEATEAFF
>TRBV7-2|TRBJ1-1|-
CASSLSKVANTEAFF
>TRBV2|TRBJ1-5|-
CASSGTGGDQPQHF
>TRBV29-1|TRBJ2-1|-
CSVLGYEQFF
>TRBV6-6|TRBJ1-5|-
CASSKTQGLAGQPQHF
>TRBV7-2|TRBJ1-1|-
CASNAGNMNTEAFF
>TRBV19|TRBJ2-5|-
CASSGTTQETQYF
>TRBV11-2|TRBJ2-1|-
CASSRAGASYNEQFF
>TRBV29-1|TRBJ1-1|-
CSVEPTENTEAFF
>TRBV5-5|TRBJ2-7|-
CASSITGTGTYEQYF
>TRBV27|TRBJ1-2|few
CASSSLRDYGYTF
>TRBV10-3|TRBJ1-2|-
CAISTGGNYGYTF